This TCR beta chain appears in the sequencing data of a study of T cell responses to AZD1222 COVID-19 vaccine. In this sample, this clone turned up a few times. As yet, its antigen is unknown. Some clones are missing from TCRdb's copy, which holds only in-frame ones; the method was immunoSEQ multiplex PCR. The sample includes over 75,000 clones, roughly 89% of them seen just once. Whole-study findings and limits: Nearly half of spike-specific TCRs reportedly go after variant regions that carry no mutations. Seropositivity was recorded at baseline in only six AZD1222 recipients.

The sequenced sample was peripheral blood, obtained 28 days after the second AZD1222 dose. This TCR came from an adult who received the AZD1222 COVID-19 vaccine.

As DNA, the CDR3 is TGTGCCATCAGAGGGCTCACGTCGAACTATGGCTACACCTTC. Residues: CAIRGLTSNYGYTF. The gene calls are TRBV10-3 and TRBJ1-2; D is ambiguous. The V gene lost 6 bases and the J gene lost 2 bases, with 13 bases spanning the gap. The germline V gene encodes CDR1 ENHRY and CDR2 SYGVKD. The CDR3 spans 14 residues.